The source of this T cell receptor beta chain is a study of cytomegalovirus exposure and HLA in healthy donors. Study observations and caveats: Associated with HLA alleles at 0.05 false discovery rate in a later analysis were some 18,000 TCR beta sequences.

V was clipped by 3 bases and J by 2 bases, with 11 bases between them. The CDR3 contains 14 residues. Germline V CDR1 and CDR2: SEHNR, FQNEAQ (reference sequence). This clone was seen just once. Antigen specificity is unknown. Primers included in the PCR were 60 Vbeta and 13 Jbeta primers. Here immunoSEQ multiplex PCR was the method, and the copy in TCRdb shows in-frame clones only, minus some. The sample shows roughly 87,000 clones, less than 85% of them seen only once. This TCR came from a man between 60 and 75 years old in good health and CMV-seronegative. The rearrangement joins TRBV7-9 to TRBJ2-7; D might be TRBD2 (6 bases). Sequencing used PBMCs. CDR3: CASSFPGRPYEQYF. CDR3 nucleotide sequence: TGTGCCAGCAGCTTCCCGGGGAGGCCCTACGAGCAGTACTTC.